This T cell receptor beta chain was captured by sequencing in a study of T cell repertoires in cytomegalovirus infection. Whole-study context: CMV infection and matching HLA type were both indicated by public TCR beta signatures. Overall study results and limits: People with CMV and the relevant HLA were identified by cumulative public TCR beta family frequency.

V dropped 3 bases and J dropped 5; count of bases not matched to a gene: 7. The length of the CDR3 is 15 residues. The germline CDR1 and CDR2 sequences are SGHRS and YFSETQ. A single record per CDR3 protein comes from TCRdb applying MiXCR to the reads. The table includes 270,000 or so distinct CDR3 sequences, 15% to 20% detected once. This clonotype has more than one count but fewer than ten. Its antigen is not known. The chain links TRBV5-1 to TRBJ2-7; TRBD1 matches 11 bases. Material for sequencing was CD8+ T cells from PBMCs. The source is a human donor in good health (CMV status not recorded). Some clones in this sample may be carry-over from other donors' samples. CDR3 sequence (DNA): TGCGCCAGCAGCTGGGCGGGACAGGGGGGCAACGAGCAGTACTTC. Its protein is CASSWAGQGGNEQYF.